The 2 T cell receptor beta chains below were found in one sample sequenced in a study of siplizumab effects on memory and regulatory T cells. Some clones are missing from TCRdb's copy, which holds only in-frame ones; the method was immunoSEQ multiplex PCR. The sample carries some 100,000 clones, more than 85% recorded once. The specimen was CD4+ T cells sorted from blood. The receptors were sampled from a human donor in good health. Some clones in this sample may be carry-over from other donors' samples.

This sequence joins TRBV10-1 and TRBJ2-3; 9 bases match TRBD1. Germline CDR1 reads WNHNN; CDR2 reads SYGVQD (reference sequence). V trimming: 0 bases; J trimming: 6 bases; junction bases outside the gene matches: 4. The CDR3 runs 15 residues. CDR3 sequence: CASSESGQGRDTQYF. The CDR3 DNA follows: TGCGCCAGCAGTGAGTCGGGACAGGGTAGGGATACGCAGTATTTT.

The chain is built from TRBV10-2 and TRBJ2-1; D not resolved. This CDR3 is built from 12 residues. V gave up 8 bases and J gave up 6 bases, with 11 bases separating them. The germline gives CDR1 WSHSY, CDR2 SAAADI. In nucleotides, the CDR3 is TGCGCCAGCGGGGTGGGCGGCAATGAGCAGTTCTTC. Its protein product is CASGVGGNEQFF.